One and the same sample provided the 17 T cell receptor beta chains below, sequenced in a study of OX40 agonist ivuxolimab in advanced cancers. Profiling relied on immunoSEQ multiplex PCR, and the TCRdb table lists in-frame clones only, not all of them. Of approximately 49,000 clones listed, about 88% are singletons. This specimen was CD4+ or CD8+ T cells sorted from blood, taken in a trial of the OX40 agonist ivuxolimab. These TCRs come from an adult with an advanced solid tumor such as melanoma, head and neck, liver or kidney cancer.

The genes are TRBV28 and TRBJ2-7, with unresolved D. The CDR3 covers 12 residues. Trimming pared 3 bases from V and 7 bases from J, leaving 10 bases between. The germline V gene encodes CDR1 MDHEN and CDR2 SYDVKM. The CDR3 DNA reads as TGTGCCAGCAGTTTGACGGCGCAAGAGCAGTACTTC. Translation: CASSLTAQEQYF.

This chain links TRBV6-6 with TRBJ2-7; 7 nucleotides match TRBD2. Trimming cost V 10 bases and J 4 bases; bases outside gene matches: 13. The CDR3 contains 14 residues. Looked up from germline, CDR1 is MNHNY and CDR2 is SVGAGI (reference sequence). In nucleotides, the CDR3 is TGTGCCACCCTTGGCGAGCGGGAACTTTACGAGCAGTACTTC. As protein: CATLGERELYEQYF.

The chain links TRBV5-4 to TRBJ2-2, with a possible D match to TRBD2 (6 bases). Between the trimmed V and J ends, which lost 0 bases and 4 bases, there was a span of 10 bases. Per the germline V gene, CDR1 is SGHNT and CDR2 is YYREEE (reference sequence). This CDR3 is built from 15 residues. The CDR3 DNA follows: TGTGCCAGCAGCTTGGGACTAGACGGCACCGGGGAGCTGTTTTTT. Protein: CASSLGLDGTGELFF.

The V and J genes are TRBV28 and TRBJ1-1; possible D gene TRBD1, 5 bases. CDR1 is MDHEN and CDR2 is SYDVKM in the germline V gene. This CDR3 is built from 15 residues. The V gene lost 3 bases and the J gene lost 0 bases, with 11 bases spanning the gap. CDR3 protein: CASSFGGPLNTEAFF. DNA for the CDR3: TGTGCCAGCAGTTTCGGGGGACCCCTGAACACTGAAGCTTTCTTT.

The chain combines TRBV25-1 with TRBJ2-7; 10 nucleotides match TRBD1. Germline assignment: CDR1 MGHDK and CDR2 SYGVNS. The CDR3 has 15 amino acids. With 6 bases clipped from V and 2 bases from J, the junction kept 7 bases outside the gene matches. For the CDR3, the DNA is TGTGCCAGCAGCCGCTCCGGGACAGGGGCCTACGAGCAGTACTTC. Amino acids: CASSRSGTGAYEQYF.

The V gene is TRBV10-3, the J gene TRBJ1-3; D unclear. The CDR3 has 12 residues. V lost 6 bases and J lost 2, with 5 bases in between. The germline CDR1 and CDR2 sequences are ENHRY and SYGVKD. CDR3 nucleotides: TGTGCCATCAGGGCGGCTGGAAACACCATATATTTT. Its protein product is CAIRAAGNTIYF.

The chain has TRBV7-2 and TRBJ1-1; D possibly corresponds to TRBD1 (6 bases). Trimming cost V 1 base and J 7 bases, with 13 bases left between them. The germline V gene has CDR1 SGHTA and CDR2 FQGNSA. The length of the CDR3 is 14 residues. The CDR3 coding sequence is TGTGCCAGCAGCTTAGGTCAGGGGTTCGGTGAAGCTTTCTTT. Translated, it gives CASSLGQGFGEAFF.

This chain uses TRBV18 with TRBJ2-2; tentative D call: TRBD2 (5 bases). This CDR3 is 14 amino acids long. CDR1 and CDR2 (germline): KGHSH, LQKENI. The germline V and J ends were trimmed by 6 bases and 1 base, with 9 bases remaining between them. The CDR3 DNA reads as TGTGCCAGCTCCGTAAGCGGGAACACCGGGGAGCTGTTTTTT. Translating it yields CASSVSGNTGELFF.

In this sample, this clone turned up once. This chain joins TRBV5-5 and TRBJ2-2, with 9 bases that match TRBD2. Germline lookup yields CDR1 SGHKS and CDR2 YYEKEE (reference sequence). This CDR3 is built from 16 residues. J gave up 3 bases and V 0 bases, and 3 bases lay outside the gene matches. The CDR3 DNA sequence: TGTGCCAGCAGCTTGGAGGTAGCGGGAGACACCGGGGAGCTGTTTTTT. It encodes CASSLEVAGDTGELFF.

The rearrangement uses TRBV19 and TRBJ1-1; no firm D call. The CDR3 sequence is 13 residues long. The germline V gene encodes CDR1 LNHDA and CDR2 SQIVND (reference sequence). V was clipped by 4 bases and J by 7 bases, with 13 bases between them. This CDR3 is CASSTYFTDEAFF. The DNA for the CDR3 is TGTGCCAGTAGTACCTATTTTACAGATGAAGCTTTCTTT. The full variable domain, its missing parts supplied by reference TRBV19 and TRBJ1-1, is DGGITQSPKYLFRKEGQNVTLSCEQNLNHDAMYWYRQDPGQGLRLIYYSQIVNDFQKGDIAEGYSVSREKKESFPLTVTSAQKNPTAFYLCASSTYFTDEAFFGQGTRLTVV.

The rearrangement uses TRBV6-6 and TRBJ1-1; 10 bases are shared with TRBD1. This CDR3 comprises 16 residues. The V gene's germline CDR1 is MNHNY and CDR2 SVGAGI (reference sequence). The trim removed 6 bases at V and 1 base at J, leaving 8 bases unmatched. The CDR3 DNA reads TGTGCCAGCAGGTTGGGACAGGGGCGAGGGAACACTGAAGCTTTCTTT. It specifies CASRLGQGRGNTEAFF.

The rearrangement joins TRBV27 to TRBJ2-1; D is perhaps TRBD1 (5 bases). Trimming pared 2 bases from V and 12 bases from J, leaving 17 bases between. This CDR3 is built from 14 residues. CDR1 and CDR2 (germline): MNHEY, SMNVEV (reference sequence). The CDR3 DNA reads TGTGCCAGCAGTTTAGCGCAGGGCCCTATTGGGCAGTTCTTC. This translates into CASSLAQGPIGQFF.

This clone has more than one count but fewer than ten. The rearrangement uses TRBV7-8 and TRBJ1-1; weak D call: TRBD1 (5 bases). CDR3 length equals 13 residues. V lost 5 bases and J lost 4, with 11 bases in between. Germline-derived CDR1 and CDR2 are SGHVS and FQNEAQ. The chain's CDR3 is CASSPGGGTEAFF. CDR3 in DNA: TGTGCCAGCAGCCCCGGGGGTGGCACTGAAGCTTTCTTT.

The chain has TRBV30 and TRBJ2-5; D remains ambiguous. Trimming stripped 7 bases from V and 5 bases from J, with 23 bases between. Looked up from germline, CDR1 is GTSNPN and CDR2 is SVGIG (reference sequence). The CDR3 sequence is 15 residues long. The CDR3 coding sequence is TGTGCCTTCGGTAGAGGCACCGGTGGTAGGGAGACCCAGTACTTC. Translated: CAFGRGTGGRETQYF.

V is TRBV6-5 and J is TRBJ2-1; TRBD2 matches 11 bases. J lost 12 bases, V lost 9 bases, and 13 bases had no gene match. This CDR3 comprises 14 residues. CDR1 and CDR2 from the germline V gene are MNHEY and SVGAGI. The CDR3 protein is CASRGLAVPSGQFF. The DNA for the CDR3 is TGTGCCAGTCGGGGACTAGCGGTGCCTAGCGGGCAGTTCTTC.

The CDR3 is CASSVAPLNMNTEAFF. In DNA form, the CDR3 reads TGTGCCAGCAGCGTAGCTCCCCTTAACATGAACACTGAAGCTTTCTTT. This sequence joins TRBV9 and TRBJ1-1; D not certain. The CDR3 has 16 residues. Between the trimmed V and J ends, which lost 0 bases and 0 bases, there was a span of 12 bases. CDR1 is SGDLS and CDR2 is YYNGEE in the germline V gene. Variable domain in full (rest from reference TRBV9 and TRBJ1-1): DSGVTQTPKHLITATGQRVTLRCSPRSGDLSVYWYQQSLDQGLQFLIQYYNGEERAKGNILERFSAQQFPDLHSELNLSSLELGDSALYFCASSVAPLNMNTEAFFGQGTRLTVV.

The chain couples TRBV5-4 to TRBJ2-1, with 9 nucleotides matching TRBD2. The CDR3 is made up of 17 amino acids. Per germline, CDR1 SGHNT and CDR2 YYREEE (reference sequence). V gave up 0 bases and J gave up 4 bases; unmatched junction bases: 8. CDR3 residues: CASSLGGLALSYNEQFF. The DNA for the CDR3 is TGTGCCAGCAGCTTGGGGGGACTAGCCCTTTCTTACAATGAGCAGTTCTTC.